The source of this TCR beta chain is a study of CD8 T cells in ankylosing spondylitis. Quantitative 5'-RACE with molecular barcodes generated TCR beta libraries. Each CDR3 protein is one row after TCRdb ran MiXCR on the 5' RACE reads. The sample lists some 220,000 distinct CDR3 sequences, roughly a tenth occurring once. Regarding the study as a whole: Apparently characteristic of ankylosing spondylitis blood was a TCR beta motif (under ten highly homologous variants). Disease-associated clonotypes exhibited CD8+ identity and were relatively infrequent in peripheral blood. In reactive arthritis synovial fluid and blood, some motif variants had been reported before.

Trimming cost V 0 bases and J 10 bases, with 11 bases left between them. This CDR3 spans 13 amino acids. Germline CDR1 SEHNR, CDR2 FQNEAQ (reference sequence). This clonotype has only a few counts. Antigen unknown. The chain combines TRBV7-9 with TRBJ2-3; possibly TRBD2 for D (5 bases). This clonotype originated in a male donor with ankylosing spondylitis or in good health (not recorded which). What was sequenced was blood, either unsorted or a sorted T cell fraction (not recorded which). The CDR3 DNA reads TGTGCCAGCAGCTTAGCGGGGAGCGAGGCGCAGTATTTT. This sequence encodes CASSLAGSEAQYF.